This T cell receptor beta chain was recovered during a study of graft-versus-host responses after intestinal transplantation. Study in general: The transplants performed in recipients were multivisceral, liver-intestinal, or isolated intestinal. Recipients were all induced with anti-thymocyte globulin, then given tacrolimus and steroids for roughly 3 years.

V was pared by 2 bases and J by 6 bases, with 6 bases of the junction left unmatched. There are 15 residues in the CDR3. The germline CDR1 and CDR2 sequences are MDHEN and SYDVKM. Study observations and caveats: GvH clones surfaced in recipient marrow, some emerging earlier in ileum or blood. Among circulating GvH clones, peak levels were associated with early post-transplant declines in HvG clones.

To note about this clone: Its antigen is unknown.

Libraries were prepared by immunoSEQ multiplex PCR; TCRdb keeps only in-frame clonotypes and omits some of them. Of around 90,000 clones in the sample, 92% were seen once. The V and J genes are TRBV28 and TRBJ2-5; TRBD1 agrees at 10 bases. This receptor was obtained from a human donor who received an intestinal transplant. This specimen consisted of unstimulated CD4+ T cells sorted from spleen or lymph node cells, obtained before intestinal transplant. CDR3 protein: CASSLGGTGDQTQYF. The CDR3 coding sequence is TGTGCCAGCAGTTTAGGCGGGACAGGGGATCAGACCCAGTACTTC.